A single sample gave rise to the 12 T cell receptor beta chains below, sequenced in a study of Graves' ophthalmopathy and Graves' hyperthyroidism. As the template, RNA transcripts were used to amplify TCR beta CDR3 regions. RT-PCR with HTBI primers came first, then second-round multiplex PCR. A single record per CDR3 protein comes from TCRdb applying MiXCR to the multiplex PCR reads. The profile shows 360,000 or so distinct CDR3 sequences, around 20% of them singletons. The sequencing sample was made of peripheral blood. These receptor sequences come from a woman younger than 35 with Graves' ophthalmopathy.

This clonotype came up many times. The genes are TRBV7-6 and TRBJ2-7; 7 nucleotides line up with TRBD2. The CDR3 is 15 amino acids. Germline loops: CDR1 SGHVS, CDR2 FNYEAQ. The V segment lost 5 bases and the J segment 3 bases; nucleotides outside the gene matches: 10. CDR3 DNA sequence: TGTGCCAGCAGCCCCCTTTTGGGAGGGTTCTACGAGCAGTACTTC. It encodes CASSPLLGGFYEQYF.

This clonotype appeared many times. This sequence joins TRBV28 and TRBJ2-7; D assignment may be TRBD1 or TRBD2 (5 bases each). V was trimmed by 4 bases and J by 0 bases, leaving 13 bases between them. The CDR3 has 15 amino acids. In germline, CDR1 is MDHEN, CDR2 SYDVKM. This CDR3 is CASSSPGTSSYEQYF. Here the CDR3 DNA reads TGTGCCAGCAGTTCCCCGGGGACCAGCTCCTACGAGCAGTACTTC.

This clonotype was counted at least ten times. The chain uses TRBV6-2 or TRBV6-3 and TRBJ1-2; TRBD1 matches at 7 bases. Germline V lookup: CDR1 MNHEY, CDR2 SVGEGT. V lost 6 bases, J lost 7 bases, and 8 bases stayed unmatched. The length of the CDR3 is 13 residues. CDR3 DNA sequence: TGTGCCAGCAGCACCGGGACAGTCTTTGGCTACACCTTC. Translated: CASSTGTVFGYTF.

This clonotype was found many times. This chain uses TRBV7-6 with TRBJ1-1; 7 nucleotides agree with TRBD1. Germline V CDR1 and CDR2: SGHVS, FNYEAQ. CDR3 length: 18 amino acids. With V trimmed by 1 base and J by 4 bases, 15 bases remained unmatched. The chain's CDR3 is CASSLDTARGVGGTEAFF. The CDR3 DNA is TGTGCCAGCAGCTTAGACACGGCCAGGGGGGTAGGTGGCACTGAAGCTTTCTTT.

In this sample, this clonotype turned up many times. The chain employs TRBV7-2 and TRBJ1-5; D is unclear. CDR1 SGHTA and CDR2 FQGNSA come from the germline V gene. V lost 4 bases, J lost 3 bases, and 16 bases lay in between. This CDR3 has 16 amino acids. CDR3 region: CASSSRAGFPNQPQHF. CDR3 DNA sequence: TGTGCCAGCAGCTCCCGGGCCGGTTTTCCCAATCAGCCCCAGCATTTT.

The sample holds many counts of this clonotype. This rearrangement joins TRBV20-1 to TRBJ1-1; possibly TRBD1 for D (6 bases). The V end was cut by 1 base, the J end by 5 bases, with 23 bases between. The CDR3 sequence is 17 residues long. Looked up from germline, CDR1 is DFQATT and CDR2 is SNEGSKA (reference sequence). As DNA, the CDR3 is TGCAGTGCTAGAGCCCCAGGGTGGGGGGGGCGAGGGACTGAAGCTTTCTTT. This encodes CSARAPGWGGRGTEAFF.

The chain employs TRBV20-1 and TRBJ2-7; 12 nucleotides line up with TRBD2. The trim removed 6 bases at V and 7 bases at J, leaving 10 bases unmatched. Germline CDR1 reads DFQATT; CDR2 reads SNEGSKA (reference sequence). CDR3 length: 14 residues. The CDR3 DNA sequence: TGCAGTGCCGCTGGACTAGCGGGATTGGGTGAGCAGTACTTC. This translates into CSAAGLAGLGEQYF.

This clonotype has a count of ten or more. The genes are TRBV7-2 and TRBJ1-6; TRBD1 might be the D (5 bases). The length of the CDR3 is 15 residues. The germline CDR1 and CDR2 sequences are SGHTA and FQGNSA. The V and J ends lost 5 bases and 8 bases respectively, with 16 bases between them. The CDR3 protein is CASSVGRGWDSPLHF. For the CDR3, the DNA is TGTGCCAGCAGCGTAGGGCGGGGCTGGGATTCACCCCTCCACTTT.

This clonotype has ten or more counts. The V gene is TRBV6-2 or TRBV6-3, the J gene TRBJ1-2; no reliable D call. The V end was cut by 4 bases, the J end by 2 bases, with 17 bases between. The CDR3 runs to 16 residues. Germline CDR1 reads MNHEY; CDR2 reads SVGEGT. CDR3 loop: CASSSPGRPLNYGYTF. The DNA for the CDR3 is TGTGCCAGCAGTTCCCCCGGACGGCCTCTGAACTATGGCTACACCTTC.

The chain has TRBV7-2 and TRBJ1-2; D remains ambiguous. Per germline, CDR1 SGHTA and CDR2 FQGNSA. Trimming took off 4 bases at V and 1 base at J, with 10 bases between the two ends. CDR3 size: 14 residues. Here the CDR3 reads CASSSTTGNYGYTF. In DNA form, the CDR3 reads TGTGCCAGCAGCTCAACCACGGGTAACTATGGCTACACCTTC.

This clonotype was recorded many times. This rearrangement joins TRBV6-2 or TRBV6-3 to TRBJ1-1; no clear D. Per germline, CDR1 MNHEY and CDR2 SVGEGT. The CDR3 covers 15 residues. V was shortened by 0 bases and J by 1 base, with 9 bases between the two germline ends. CDR3 nucleotide sequence: TGTGCCAGCAGTTACTCTTTGGGCCAGAACACTGAAGCTTTCTTT. This codes for CASSYSLGQNTEAFF.

This clonotype was seen many times. This chain joins TRBV5-1 and TRBJ2-3; D call uncertain. The V gene's germline CDR1 is SGHRS and CDR2 YFSETQ. The CDR3 has 15 residues. V dropped 7 bases and J dropped 2 bases, with 17 bases sitting between them. This CDR3 reads CASRLFVGSTDTQYF. DNA of the CDR3: TGCGCCAGCCGGTTGTTTGTTGGCTCCACAGATACGCAGTATTTT.